This TCR beta chain was recorded in a study of glioma-infiltrating T cells after dendritic cell vaccination. CDR3 length equals 14 residues. Trimming pared 3 bases from V and 0 bases from J, leaving 9 bases between. Germline CDR1 reads LNHDA; CDR2 reads SQIVND (reference sequence). Clones were read by immunoSEQ multiplex PCR, and TCRdb kept only the in-frame ones, dropping some. The table records around 90,000 clones, roughly 83% of them present only once. The sample consisted of blood, taken before dendritic cell vaccination. The V and J genes are TRBV19 and TRBJ2-7; tentative D call: TRBD1 (5 bases). This receptor was obtained from a human donor with glioblastoma. CDR3 DNA: TGTGCCAGTAGTATGGACACGAGCTCCTACGAGCAGTACTTC. Its protein is CASSMDTSSYEQYF. The full variable domain, completed using reference TRBV19 and TRBJ2-7, is DGGITQSPKYLFRKEGQNVTLSCEQNLNHDAMYWYRQDPGQGLRLIYYSQIVNDFQKGDIAEGYSVSREKKESFPLTVTSAQKNPTAFYLCASSMDTSSYEQYFGPGTRLTVT.